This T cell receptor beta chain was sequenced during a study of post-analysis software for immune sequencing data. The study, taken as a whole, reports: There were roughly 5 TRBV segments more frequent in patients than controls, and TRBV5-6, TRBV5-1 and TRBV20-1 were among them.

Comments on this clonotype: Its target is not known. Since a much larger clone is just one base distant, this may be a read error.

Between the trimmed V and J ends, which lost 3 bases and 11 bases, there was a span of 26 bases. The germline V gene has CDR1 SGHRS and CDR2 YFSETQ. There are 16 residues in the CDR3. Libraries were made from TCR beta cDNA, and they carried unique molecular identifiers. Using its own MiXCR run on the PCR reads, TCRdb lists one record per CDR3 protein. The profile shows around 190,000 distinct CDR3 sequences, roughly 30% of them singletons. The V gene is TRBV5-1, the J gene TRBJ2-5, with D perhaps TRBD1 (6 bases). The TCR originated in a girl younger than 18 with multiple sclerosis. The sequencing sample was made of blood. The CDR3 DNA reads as TGCGCCAGCAGCTGGAACCGACAGGAGTCCTACAATGAGCAGTACTTC. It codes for CASSWNRQESYNEQYF.